This T cell receptor beta chain was identified in a study of T cell repertoires in cytomegalovirus infection. Study summary: The study used recently identified HLA-C-restricted and well-studied HLA-B-restricted CMV epitopes. Whole-study results and caveats: The study found HLA-C-restricted CMV-specific TCR beta clonotypes dominating the ex vivo response. CMV carriers with the relevant HLA were identified by cumulative public TCR beta family frequency.

Per the germline V gene, CDR1 is SEHNR and CDR2 is FQNEAQ (reference sequence). This CDR3 has 16 residues. Between the trimmed V and J ends, which lost 4 bases and 6 bases, there was a span of 19 bases. As for this clonotype: The antigen is undetermined.

TCRdb used MiXCR to reprocess the reads, holding one entry per CDR3 protein. The sample has around 300,000 distinct CDR3 sequences; around 25% are singletons. This material consisted of cultured PBMCs, taken from culture after CMV antigen stimulation. This receptor was obtained from a human donor in good health (CMV status not recorded). Some clones in this sample may be carry-over from other donors' samples. This chain connects TRBV7-9 to TRBJ2-1; possibly TRBD2 for D (6 bases). The CDR3 nucleotides read TGTGCCAGCAGCTCACAACTAGACGGACTATCCAATGAGCAGTTCTTC. Protein product: CASSSQLDGLSNEQFF.